This T cell receptor (beta chain) was identified in a study of OX40 agonist ivuxolimab in advanced cancers. Across the whole study: Patients assigned to dose escalation were diagnosed with hepatocellular carcinoma, melanoma, renal cell or head and neck cancer. Among those enrolled, mean age was about 62 years (range roughly 23 to 85) and 82.7% were male. Therapy given before enrollment (anti-PD-1, anti-PD-L1 or anti-CTLA-4) was allowed, and 40% had some.

V shed 8 bases and J shed 6 bases, with 13 bases lying between them. Germline CDR1 SNHLY, CDR2 FYNNEI. CDR3 length equals 12 residues. Blood sampling took place at baseline, cycle 4 day 1, and cycle 7 day 1. Only in-frame clones appear in the TCRdb table, and some are missing; sequencing was by immunoSEQ multiplex PCR. The sample consists of 55,000 or so clones, roughly 90% of them appearing once. This TCR was recovered from an adult with an advanced solid tumor such as melanoma, head and neck, liver or kidney cancer. The J gene is TRBJ1-1, the V gene TRBV2; no clear D. Sample: CD4+ or CD8+ T cells sorted from blood, taken in a trial of the OX40 agonist ivuxolimab. CDR3 amino acids: CASHPSKAEAFF. The CDR3 coding sequence is TGTGCCAGCCACCCTTCTAAGGCTGAAGCTTTCTTT.